This entry lists 24 T cell receptor beta chains sequenced from one sample in a study of blood T cell repertoires in COVID-19. Data came from immunoSEQ multiplex PCR; TCRdb stores just in-frame clones and leaves some out. The top ten clones hold more than 6% of a sample with 200,000 to 300,000 clones, around four fifths of them seen once. The sample was peripheral blood. These receptor sequences come from a woman in her fifties or sixties with active or convalescent COVID-19.

This rearrangement joins TRBV18 to TRBJ2-7, with D uncertain. Germline V gene data show CDR1 as KGHSH and CDR2 as LQKENI. The CDR3 extends over 13 amino acids. V was shortened by 2 bases and J by 7 bases, with 12 bases between the two germline ends. The CDR3 here is CASSPSSPREQYF. For the CDR3, the DNA is TGTGCCAGCTCACCAAGTAGCCCTCGGGAGCAGTACTTC.

The chain links TRBV28 to TRBJ2-3, with TRBD1 matching over 9 bases. The CDR3 is 17 amino acids. CDR1 is MDHEN and CDR2 is SYDVKM in the germline V gene. Germline trimming cut 6 bases from V and 2 bases from J; bases unmatched to any gene: 12. The DNA for the CDR3 is TGTGCCAGCAGGTCACAGGGGGCCAAGCTCTTCACAGATACGCAGTATTTT. It codes for CASRSQGAKLFTDTQYF.

J is TRBJ2-3 and V is TRBV5-1; D might be TRBD2 (7 bases). The CDR3 sequence is 19 residues long. CDR1 is SGHRS and CDR2 is YFSETQ in the germline V gene. Trimming pared 0 bases from V and 0 bases from J, leaving 20 bases between. The CDR3 sequence is CASSLEGGLAGISTDTQYF. The CDR3 coding sequence is TGCGCCAGCAGCTTGGAAGGGGGATTAGCGGGCATTAGCACAGATACGCAGTATTTT.

On this clone: Other DNA sequences in this specimen translate into the identical CDR3. The CDR3 reads CASSRGQGGNYGYTF. CDR3 DNA sequence: TGCGCCAGCAGCAGAGGACAGGGAGGTAACTATGGCTACACCTTC. The chain recombines TRBV4-1 with TRBJ1-2; 8 bases match TRBD1. The length of the CDR3 is 15 residues. Trimming cost V 5 bases and J 1 base; bases outside gene matches: 6. Germline CDR1 MGHRA, CDR2 YSYEKL.

This clone was picked up one time. The chain couples TRBV28 to TRBJ2-5; TRBD2 might be the D (5 bases). Germline CDR1 and CDR2: MDHEN and SYDVKM. This CDR3 contains 13 residues. V was pared by 2 bases and J by 5 bases, with 9 bases between. CDR3 sequence reads: CASSLGGMETQYF. The CDR3, as DNA: TGTGCCAGCAGTTTAGGAGGCATGGAGACCCAGTACTTC. Based on the CDR3 plus reference TRBV28 and TRBJ2-5, the full variable domain is DVKVTQSSRYLVKRTGEKVFLECVQDMDHENMFWYRQDPGLGLRLIYFSYDVKMKEKGDIPEGYSVSREKKERFSLILESASTNQTSMYLCASSLGGMETQYFGPGTRLLVL.

The rearrangement links TRBV12-3 or TRBV12-4 to TRBJ1-1; D call uncertain. The CDR3 consists of 11 residues. Trimming took 3 bases from V and 5 from J, leaving 4 bases between them. CDR3 sequence reads: CASSLSTEAFF. The CDR3 DNA follows: TGTGCCAGCAGTTTGAGTACTGAAGCTTTCTTT.

The chain is built from TRBV6-6 and TRBJ2-4; 11 positions agree with TRBD1. After removal of 6 bases from V and 4 bases from J, the junction contained 8 bases not matched to a gene. Germline V gene sequence: CDR1 MNHNY, CDR2 SVGAGI (reference sequence). The CDR3 is 16 residues long. CDR3 in DNA: TGTGCCAGCAGGGGGGGACAGGGGGTACAAAAAAACATTCAGTACTTC. It yields the protein CASRGGQGVQKNIQYF.

The chain uses TRBV7-9 and TRBJ1-6, with D perhaps matching TRBD1 (6 bases). There are 14 residues in the CDR3. CDR1 is SEHNR and CDR2 is FQNEAQ in the germline V gene (reference sequence). The V end lost 3 bases, the J end lost 7 bases, and 10 bases lay between the germline ends. The CDR3 DNA follows: TGTGCCAGCAGCTTGGACAGCAAAAATTCACCCCTCCACTTT. Amino acids: CASSLDSKNSPLHF.

The chain's CDR3 is CAISDIPTRTEQYF. CDR3 sequence (DNA): TGTGCCATCAGTGATATCCCCACTAGGACCGAGCAGTACTTC. The chain employs TRBV10-3 and TRBJ2-7; TRBD2 is a possible D gene (5 bases). The germline CDR1 and CDR2 sequences are ENHRY and SYGVKD. The V end lost 3 bases, the J end lost 6 bases, and 15 bases lay between the germline ends. The CDR3 has 14 amino acids.

This clone was observed once. This chain connects TRBV6-5 to TRBJ2-5; TRBD1 agrees at 8 bases. Germline loops: CDR1 MNHEY, CDR2 SVGAGI. V dropped 4 bases and J dropped 5; count of bases not matched to a gene: 12. The CDR3 runs to 16 residues. CDR3 coding DNA: TGTGCCAGCAGTTTCTCGGACAGGGCGGGTATGGAGACCCAGTACTTC. Its translation: CASSFSDRAGMETQYF.

The chain employs TRBV19 and TRBJ2-4; D remains unclear. Trimming took off 7 bases at V and 15 bases at J, with 22 bases between the two ends. Germline V lookup: CDR1 LNHDA, CDR2 SQIVND (reference sequence). The CDR3 extends over 13 amino acids. Here the CDR3 reads CASTYGPQQDWYF. The CDR3 bases are TGTGCCAGTACCTATGGGCCGCAGCAGGATTGGTACTTC.

The CDR3 protein is CASSLERTSGANVLTF. CDR3 DNA sequence: TGCGCCAGCAGCTTGGAGAGGACTTCAGGGGCCAACGTCCTGACTTTC. This sequence joins TRBV5-1 and TRBJ2-6; weak D call: TRBD2 (5 bases). V lost 0 bases, J lost 4 bases, and 11 bases lay in between. Germline V gene data show CDR1 as SGHRS and CDR2 as YFSETQ. This CDR3 comprises 16 residues.

This clone was seen a handful of times. J is TRBJ1-1 and V is TRBV6-5; D may be TRBD1 (6 bases). The V gene lost 4 bases and the J gene lost 5 bases, with 14 bases spanning the gap. Germline values: CDR1 MNHEY, CDR2 SVGAGI. The length of the CDR3 is 14 residues. CDR3 protein: CASSSGAGGTEAFF. The CDR3 DNA is TGTGCCAGCAGTTCGGGGGCCGGGGGGACTGAAGCTTTCTTT.

The chain couples TRBV11-3 to TRBJ2-2, with D maybe TRBD1 (6 bases). Germline CDR1 SGHNT, CDR2 YENEEA. The CDR3 totals 17 residues. Trimming removed 5 bases from V and 2 bases from J, with 18 bases in between. CDR3 DNA: TGTGCCAGCAGCACCCGAGACGGGGACAAAAACACCGGGGAGCTGTTTTTT. Residues: CASSTRDGDKNTGELFF.

The genes are TRBV7-2 and TRBJ2-5; no firm D call. Trimming cost V 1 base and J 7 bases, with 13 bases left between them. The CDR3 runs 14 residues. Germline loops: CDR1 SGHTA, CDR2 FQGNSA. The CDR3 DNA reads TGTGCCAGCAGCTTAGAAGCTGCGGTGGGGACCCAGTACTTC. This sequence encodes CASSLEAAVGTQYF.

The sample holds one count of this clone. The CDR3: CASRLGQGGRRKLFF. CDR3 in DNA: TGTGCCAGCAGACTTGGACAGGGGGGGCGAAGGAAACTGTTTTTT. V usage is TRBV2 and J usage is TRBJ1-4; 10 nucleotides agree with TRBD1. V trimming: 6 bases; J trimming: 11 bases; junction bases outside the gene matches: 12. Germline values: CDR1 SNHLY, CDR2 FYNNEI. This CDR3 contains 15 residues.

The rearrangement uses TRBV10-3 and TRBJ1-2; D might be TRBD1 (5 bases). Germline V lookup: CDR1 ENHRY, CDR2 SYGVKD. V was trimmed by 0 bases and J by 4 bases, leaving 12 bases between them. The CDR3 totals 15 residues. The CDR3 DNA follows: TGTGCCATCAGTGAGTCGGAGACAGTGATCTATGGCTACACCTTC. As protein: CAISESETVIYGYTF.

The V and J genes are TRBV6-5 and TRBJ1-1, with 8 bases matching TRBD1. With V trimmed by 6 bases and J by 10 bases, 10 bases remained unmatched. The germline gives CDR1 MNHEY, CDR2 SVGAGI. This CDR3 has 13 residues. DNA of the CDR3: TGTGCCAGCAGGGGGGGACAGGTAAGTCGAGCTTTCTTT. Translated, it gives CASRGGQVSRAFF.

The chain combines TRBV5-5 with TRBJ2-4; a weak D match, TRBD1 (6 bases). V shed 4 bases and J shed 6 bases, with 20 bases lying between them. This CDR3 region has 16 residues. Germline CDR1 reads SGHKS; CDR2 reads YYEKEE (reference sequence). The CDR3 coding sequence is TGTGCCAGCAGCCGAACACACAGTGACAGGTTAAACATTCAGTACTTC. Protein product: CASSRTHSDRLNIQYF. The full variable domain, rest sourced from reference TRBV5-5 and TRBJ2-4, is DAGVTQSPTHLIKTRGQQVTLRCSPISGHKSVSWYQQVLGQGPQFIFQYYEKEERGRGNFPDRFSARQFPNYSSELNVNALLLGDSALYLCASSRTHSDRLNIQYFGAGTRLSVL.

The chain is built from TRBV7-2 and TRBJ2-5; a possible D gene is TRBD1 (6 bases). Trimming left V 4 bases short and J 5 bases short, with 20 bases between. The length of the CDR3 is 16 residues. CDR1 and CDR2 from the germline V gene are SGHTA and FQGNSA. The CDR3 sequence: CASSSPHRVRGETQYF. DNA of the CDR3: TGTGCCAGCAGCTCGCCGCACAGGGTTAGGGGGGAGACCCAGTACTTC.

The V and J genes are TRBV3-1 (or the pseudogene TRBV3-2) and TRBJ2-5; 7 bases align to TRBD2. The V gene's germline CDR1 is LGHDT and CDR2 YNNKEL (reference sequence). Trimming took 0 bases from V and 4 from J; bases not matched to a gene: 8. This CDR3 comprises 16 residues. The DNA of the CDR3 is TGTGCCAGCAGCCAAGATTTGGGGGAGGGCCTAGAGACCCAGTACTTC. Translating it yields CASSQDLGEGLETQYF.

Notes on this clone: The same CDR3 can be traced to other DNA sequences in this sample. The chain recombines TRBV5-1 with TRBJ1-6, with D unresolved. Per the germline V gene, CDR1 is SGHRS and CDR2 is YFSETQ. Deletions cut 0 bases from V and 6 bases from J, with 7 bases between. The CDR3 covers 14 residues. The CDR3 loop is CASSLGETNSPLHF. The DNA for the CDR3 is TGCGCCAGCAGCTTGGGGGAGACTAATTCACCCCTCCACTTT.

This chain links TRBV30 with TRBJ1-4; D gene ambiguous. The CDR3 runs to 15 residues. The V end lost 5 bases, the J end lost 0 bases, and 13 bases lay between the germline ends. Germline V gene lookup returns CDR1 GTSNPN and CDR2 SVGIG (reference sequence). DNA of the CDR3: TGTGCCTGGGGAGAAGGAGTTGCAACTAATGAAAAACTGTTTTTT. It codes for CAWGEGVATNEKLFF.

This chain joins TRBV6-6 and TRBJ1-3, with 8 bases aligning to TRBD1. The J segment lost 3 bases and the V segment lost 0 bases, leaving 4 bases of the junction unmatched. The CDR3 contains 16 residues. CDR1 and CDR2 from the germline V gene are MNHNY and SVGAGI (reference sequence). The CDR3 loop is CASSYSPGGNGNTIYF. The CDR3 bases are TGTGCCAGCAGTTACTCCCCAGGGGGCAATGGAAACACCATATATTTT.